This paragraph reports one T cell receptor beta chain. Trimming cost V 0 bases and J 8 bases, with 13 bases left between them. CDR3 length: 15 residues. Per germline, CDR1 MNHEY and CDR2 SVGAGI. The sample is drawn from a study of technical replicates of blood from a few donors. The data were produced by immunoSEQ multiplex PCR, yet TCRdb's version contains in-frame clones alone and is incomplete. The sample consists of 75,000 to 90,000 clones, roughly 93% of them appearing once. The clonotype originates from a human donor in good health. The chain joins TRBV6-5 to TRBJ1-4; D is perhaps TRBD1 (5 bases). Sequenced material: T cells isolated from PBMCs. CDR3 coding DNA: TGTGCCAGCAGTTACTCGGGAAGGGGTCACGAAAAACTGTTTTTT. The encoded protein is CASSYSGRGHEKLFF.